The sequence of this TCR beta chain was determined in a study of T cell changes during pregnancy in multiple sclerosis. This CDR3 spans 12 amino acids. Per germline, CDR1 SNHLY and CDR2 FYNNEI. After removal of 7 bases from V and 6 bases from J, the junction contained 6 bases not matched to a gene. The repertoire was sequenced with immunoSEQ multiplex PCR; TCRdb's copy has only in-frame clones and lacks some. Found here are about 97,000 clones, roughly nine tenths of them singletons; the top ten hold around 0.76%. The starting material was peripheral blood, obtained in the second trimester of pregnancy. The TCR originated in a female donor in good health, enrolled as a control in a pregnancy study. This sequence joins TRBV2 and TRBJ2-7, with TRBD1 identical over 7 bases. CDR3 nucleotide sequence: TGTGCCAGCATCGGACAGGAGGCCGAGCAGTACTTC. This gives the protein CASIGQEAEQYF.